The 19 T cell receptor beta chains below all came from one sample that was sequenced in a study of tumor-infiltrating lymphocytes in primary liver carcinoma. A primer in the constant region served to generate TCR beta cDNA from 450 to 600 ng of total RNA. ARM-PCR was slightly modified, and three nested multiplex PCR rounds with it gave rise to the TCR beta libraries. The first two PCR rounds, roughly 10 cycles each, used TRBV1-TRBV30 forward primers and a C-beta reverse primer. TCRdb reprocessed the multiplex PCR reads via MiXCR and lists one record per CDR3 protein. Among 310,000 or so distinct CDR3 sequences, roughly 60% were seen once, and the ten largest hold about 15%. The authors took blood RNA from unsorted whole blood and also extracted germline DNA. Material for sequencing was peripheral blood. These receptors all come from a woman aged 25 to 39 with primary liver carcinoma and hepatitis B virus infection.

In the case of this clonotype: A much more abundant neighbour one base away suggests this may be a read error. This rearrangement joins TRBV10-2 to TRBJ1-1; D unclear. Germline CDR1 reads WSHSY; CDR2 reads SAAADI. The CDR3 extends over 11 amino acids. V gave up 6 bases and J gave up 5 bases, with 7 bases separating them. CDR3 nucleotide sequence: TGCGCCAGCAGGGAGAAGACTGAAGCTTTCTTT. This sequence encodes CASREKTEAFF.

Remarks on this clonotype: A read error may produce the germline difference seen at one junction end. The rearrangement links TRBV5-4 to TRBJ1-2; no firm D call. The CDR3 is made up of 13 amino acids. Germline-derived CDR1 and CDR2 are SGHNT and YYREEE (reference sequence). The chain's CDR3 is CVSSLGWDYGYTF. DNA of the CDR3: TGTGTCAGCAGCTTGGGGTGGGACTATGGCTACACCTTC.

The chain carries TRBV28 and TRBJ2-1; 8 bases map to TRBD2. The CDR3 runs to 17 residues. CDR1 MDHEN and CDR2 SYDVKM come from the germline V gene. The V segment lost 5 bases and the J segment 7 bases; nucleotides outside the gene matches: 16. The DNA for the CDR3 is TGTGCCAGCAGTCCTGGACTAGCCGAGTACGTGAGGAATGAGCAGTTCTTC. It encodes CASSPGLAEYVRNEQFF.

The chain couples TRBV11-2 to TRBJ2-7; D unclear. Germline values: CDR1 SGHAT, CDR2 FQNNGV. CDR3 size: 15 residues. Trimming shortened V by 8 bases and J by 2 bases, and 19 bases separated the two germline ends. Here the CDR3 DNA reads TGTGCCAGCGGTTTACCCCTAAATCTACCCTACGAGCAGTACTTC. Translation gives CASGLPLNLPYEQYF.

The chain combines TRBV12-5 with TRBJ2-6, with D tentatively TRBD2 (5 bases). The V gene lost 0 bases and the J gene lost 3 bases, with 9 bases spanning the gap. This CDR3 has 16 residues. Germline CDR1 LGHNT, CDR2 FRNRAP. CDR3 sequence: CASGLVPSGGANVLTF. The CDR3 bases are TGTGCTAGTGGTTTGGTTCCCAGCGGTGGGGCCAACGTCCTGACTTTC.

A word on this clonotype: At one of its ends the junction is not consistent with the germline gene, which may arise from a read error. The chain carries TRBV4-3 and TRBJ1-6; D unclear. This CDR3 has 17 residues. Germline CDR1 reads LGHNA; CDR2 reads YSLEER. The CDR3 DNA is TGCGTCAGCAGCCAAGAACCTCACGGACGTAGCTATTCACCCCTCCACTTT. It codes for CVSSQEPHGRSYSPLHF.

The chain carries TRBV29-1 and TRBJ2-1, with no clear D. V lost 6 bases and J 7 bases, leaving 13 bases between the germline ends. The CDR3 has 12 residues. The germline V gene has CDR1 SQVTM and CDR2 ANQGSEA. Here the CDR3 reads CSVRRRENEQFF. CDR3 sequence (DNA): TGCAGCGTCCGGAGAAGGGAAAATGAGCAGTTCTTC.

This clonotype was seen just once. At one end the junction does not follow the germline gene, possibly because of a read error. The J gene is TRBJ2-1, the V gene TRBV12-3 or TRBV12-4, with 10 bases matching TRBD2. This CDR3 region has 15 residues. Here the CDR3 reads CASSPLAGAYSEQFF. The CDR3 nucleotides are TGTGCCAGCAGTCCTCTAGCGGGAGCCTACAGTGAGCAGTTCTTC.

Concerning this clonotype itself: This may come from a read error, since a much larger clone is one base off. The chain has TRBV6-6 and TRBJ2-1; 11 positions match TRBD2. The junction had 10 bases not matched to a gene; V was cut back by 3 bases and J by 12 bases. The germline V gene has CDR1 MNHNY and CDR2 SVGAGI (reference sequence). The length of the CDR3 is 15 residues. The CDR3 bases are TGTGCCAGCAGTTATAGCGGGAGGGCCTCTCAGGGGCAGTTCTTC. This gives the protein CASSYSGRASQGQFF.

This clonotype has only one observation. This may arise from a read error, as a much more abundant clone is one base away. The rearrangement links TRBV29-1 to TRBJ1-5; 10 bases map to TRBD1. V lost 5 bases to trimming and J lost 6 bases; unmatched junction nucleotides: 7. The CDR3 spans 14 residues. Per germline, CDR1 SQVTM and CDR2 ANQGSEA. The chain's CDR3 is CSVTGTGVGQPQHF. The CDR3 region has the DNA TGCAGCGTTACCGGGACAGGGGTAGGTCAGCCCCAGCATTTT. Full variable domain (outside the CDR3, taken from reference TRBV29-1 and TRBJ1-5): SAVISQKPSRDICQRGTSLTIQCQVDSQVTMMFWYRQQPGQSLTLIATANQGSEATYESGFVIDKFPISRPNLTFSTLTVSNMSPEDSSIYLCSVTGTGVGQPQHFGDGTRLSIL.

This clonotype was counted many times. The chain recombines TRBV12-3 or TRBV12-4 with TRBJ1-6, with D perhaps TRBD1 (6 bases). Deletions cut 8 bases from V and 7 bases from J, with 15 bases between. The CDR3 covers 14 residues. The CDR3 protein is CASAFRGRNSPLHF. The CDR3, as DNA: TGTGCCAGCGCCTTCAGGGGTCGGAATTCACCCCTCCACTTT.

There are many counts of this clonotype. The genes are TRBV11-2 and TRBJ2-2; D call uncertain. The CDR3 has 15 residues. V was pared by 3 bases and J by 2 bases, with 10 bases between. Germline V gives CDR1 SGHAT, CDR2 FQNNGV. The CDR3 bases are TGTGCCAGCAGCTTTGGGCCGTTAAACACCGGGGAGCTGTTTTTT. Translating gives CASSFGPLNTGELFF.

This clonotype was found many times. The V call is TRBV6-5, the J call TRBJ1-2; D remains ambiguous. Trimming left V 5 bases short and J 2 bases short, with 6 bases between. Germline V CDR1 and CDR2: MNHEY, SVGAGI. The CDR3 contains 12 residues. CDR3 region: CASSAMNYGYTF. The CDR3 DNA follows: TGTGCCAGCAGTGCAATGAACTATGGCTACACCTTC.

Of note for this clonotype: The junction departs from germline at one end; a sequencing error may be responsible. V is TRBV11-2 and J is TRBJ2-3; D is ambiguous. This CDR3 spans 14 amino acids. In germline, CDR1 is SGHAT, CDR2 FQNNGV. The DNA of the CDR3 is TGTGCCAACAGCCTACAAACTCACACAGATACGCAGTATTTT. Encoded protein: CANSLQTHTDTQYF.

The rearrangement links TRBV28 to TRBJ2-1; weak D call: TRBD2 (7 bases). Looked up from germline, CDR1 is MDHEN and CDR2 is SYDVKM. Trimming stripped 6 bases from V and 2 bases from J, with 11 bases between. The CDR3 has 14 amino acids. CDR3 sequence: CASRGGATYNEQFF. The CDR3 nucleotides are TGTGCCAGCAGGGGGGGGGCCACCTACAATGAGCAGTTCTTC.

Of note for this clonotype: The junction and the germline gene differ at one end; a read error may be behind it. The V call is TRBV11-2, the J call TRBJ2-2; 10 nucleotides line up with TRBD2. Germline CDR1 and CDR2: SGHAT and FQNNGV. The CDR3 runs 15 residues. The DNA for the CDR3 is TGTGTCAGCAGCTTATGGACTAGCGGCACCGGGGAGTTGTTTTTT. Its protein product is CVSSLWTSGTGELFF. Full variable domain (missing parts from reference TRBV11-2 and TRBJ2-2): EAGVAQSPRYKIIEKRQSVAFWCNPISGHATLYWYQQILGQGPKLLIQFQNNGVVDDSQLPKDRFSAERLKGVDSTLKIQPAKLEDSAVYLCVSSLWTSGTGELFFGEGSRLTVL.

The table lists this clonotype with a count of one. Relative to the germline gene, one junction end is altered; a read error may explain this. The genes are TRBV7-8 and TRBJ2-3; 7 bases fit TRBD2. Germline V gene data show CDR1 as SGHVS and CDR2 as FQNEAQ. The CDR3 contains 19 residues. CDR3 nucleotide sequence: TGTGCCAGCAGCTACGGTGGGGGGGTGGGATCATCAGGCACAGATACGCTGTATTTT. It encodes CASSYGGGVGSSGTDTLYF.

The V call is TRBV6-5, the J call TRBJ1-3; D possibly corresponds to TRBD1 (5 bases). CDR1 MNHEY and CDR2 SVGAGI come from the germline V gene. V was clipped by 4 bases and J by 4 bases, with 23 bases between them. This CDR3 has 18 residues. The CDR3 nucleotides read TGTGCCAGCAGTTTACGGACATGGTTATCGTCTGAGGGAAACACCATATATTTT. Protein product: CASSLRTWLSSEGNTIYF.

This clonotype was seen a handful of times. Mismatch with germline at one junction end may stem from a read error. J is TRBJ2-5 and V is TRBV6-6; D is undetermined. This CDR3 has 11 residues. Looked up from germline, CDR1 is MNHNY and CDR2 is SVGAGI (reference sequence). This chain's CDR3 is CTSSPRETQYF. The CDR3 nucleotides are TGTACCAGCAGTCCAAGAGAGACCCAGTACTTC.